The entry below describes one T cell receptor (beta chain). Its antigen is undetermined. The ends lost 3 bases at V and 5 bases at J; junction bases unmatched: 7. Germline V CDR1 and CDR2: LGHNA, YSLEER. There are 17 residues in the CDR3. The data were obtained in a study of PD-1 blockade in classical Hodgkin lymphoma. The overall study: Nivolumab was given intravenously to patients at 3 mg/kg every 2 weeks.

The assay was immunoSEQ multiplex PCR, and TCRdb's table has in-frame clones only and misses some. Found here are 13,000 to 15,000 clones, approximately 83% of them singletons; the top ten hold around 20%. The study, taken as a whole, reports: Healthy donors were reported to have higher baseline TCR diversity than newly diagnosed patients. While CD8+ TCR diversity did not rise significantly by C4D1, CD4+ TCR diversity did.

All patients experienced relapse after autologous stem cell transplantation, and brentuximab vedotin exposure was variable. Patients' outcomes at their best amounted to complete response, partial response or progressive disease. The clonotype comes from a human donor with classical Hodgkin lymphoma. Here the sequenced sample was peripheral blood mononuclear cells (PBMCs), taken at baseline. The J gene is TRBJ2-3, the V gene TRBV4-3; 14 nucleotides match TRBD2. Here the CDR3 reads CASSHPGLAGGGDTQYF. The CDR3 bases are TGCGCCAGCAGCCATCCTGGACTAGCGGGGGGCGGAGATACGCAGTATTTT.